A single sample gave rise to the 10 T cell receptor beta chains below, sequenced in a study of blood T cell repertoires in COVID-19. Only in-frame clones appear in the TCRdb table, and some are missing; sequencing was by immunoSEQ multiplex PCR. The table shows 100,000 to 150,000 clones, with around 70% occurring only once. Material for sequencing was peripheral blood. Receptors originate from a man in his sixties with acute or convalescent COVID-19.

The chain uses TRBV9 and TRBJ2-2; D is perhaps TRBD2 (5 bases). This CDR3 region has 17 residues. Trimming took off 4 bases at V and 7 bases at J, with 23 bases between the two ends. CDR1 and CDR2 from the germline V gene are SGDLS and YYNGEE. The CDR3 DNA follows: TGTGCCAGCAGCTCCCGCCCCCGCGGGCGGGTTTACGGGGAGCTGTTTTTT. This gives the protein CASSSRPRGRVYGELFF.

V usage is TRBV6-1 and J usage is TRBJ2-6; D unresolved. Trimming removed 2 bases from V and 0 bases from J, with 11 bases in between. Germline V gene data show CDR1 as MNHNS and CDR2 as SASEGT. CDR3 length: 17 amino acids. The CDR3: CASSERGSISGANVLTF. The CDR3 coding sequence is TGTGCCAGCAGTGAACGCGGCAGCATCTCTGGGGCCAACGTCCTGACTTTC.

V usage is TRBV7-2 and J usage is TRBJ1-2; a weak D match, TRBD1 (5 bases). V was clipped by 7 bases and J by 5 bases, with 23 bases between them. The germline V gene encodes CDR1 SGHTA and CDR2 FQGNSA. The CDR3 is made up of 16 amino acids. Written as DNA, the CDR3 is TGTGCCAGCACCCCGGGCGGGACCTTAGGAAGGTATGGCTACACCTTC. Translating it yields CASTPGGTLGRYGYTF. Complete variable domain (other parts from reference TRBV7-2 and TRBJ1-2): GAGVSQSPSNKVTEKGKDVELRCDPISGHTALYWYRQSLGQGLEFLIYFQGNSAPDKSGLPSDRFSAERTGGSVSTLTIQRTQQEDSAVYLCASTPGGTLGRYGYTFGSGTRLTVV.

A few counts support this clone. The chain carries TRBV19 and TRBJ2-7; D is perhaps TRBD2 (6 bases). This CDR3 has 14 amino acids. Germline assignment: CDR1 LNHDA and CDR2 SQIVND (reference sequence). V was cut by 0 bases and J by 3 bases, with 9 bases left in between. The CDR3 is CASSIEGRYYEQYF. As DNA, the CDR3 is TGTGCCAGTAGTATAGAAGGGAGGTACTACGAGCAGTACTTC.

This sequence joins TRBV19 and TRBJ1-2, with D maybe TRBD1 (6 bases). Germline V gives CDR1 LNHDA, CDR2 SQIVND (reference sequence). This CDR3 contains 16 residues. Between the trimmed V and J ends, which lost 3 bases and 3 bases, there was a span of 17 bases. Written as DNA, the CDR3 is TGTGCCAGTAGTATCGCCGGGACACGGCTTTACTATGGCTACACCTTC. It encodes CASSIAGTRLYYGYTF.

The rearrangement links TRBV30 to TRBJ1-2, with 9 nucleotides matching TRBD1. The germline CDR1 and CDR2 sequences are GTSNPN and SVGIG (reference sequence). The junction had 14 bases not matched to a gene; V was cut back by 4 bases and J by 8 bases. The CDR3 covers 15 residues. The chain's CDR3 is CAWTRIDRGTGGYTF. In nucleotides, the CDR3 is TGTGCCTGGACCCGCATCGACAGGGGGACTGGAGGCTACACCTTC.

DNA for the CDR3: TGTGCCAGCAGCCAAGCGGGCTACGAGCAGTACTTC. It codes for CASSQAGYEQYF. V is TRBV4-2 and J is TRBJ2-7; D call uncertain. Per germline, CDR1 LGHNA and CDR2 YNFKEQ. The CDR3 spans 12 residues. Trimming removed 1 base at V and 3 bases at J, with 4 bases between.

The rearrangement uses TRBV5-4 and TRBJ2-3; 7 nucleotides align to TRBD2. The CDR3 sequence is 15 residues long. Germline-derived CDR1 and CDR2 are SGHNT and YYREEE (reference sequence). V was clipped by 1 base and J by 0 bases; unmatched bases: 2. The CDR3 reads CASSLMGGSTDTQYF. Written as DNA, the CDR3 is TGTGCCAGCAGCTTGATGGGAGGGAGCACAGATACGCAGTATTTT.

The rearrangement joins TRBV6-5 to TRBJ2-1; the D gene is possibly TRBD2 (6 bases). CDR1 MNHEY and CDR2 SVGAGI come from the germline V gene. This CDR3 is built from 15 residues. Trimming shortened V by 6 bases and J by 4 bases, and 16 bases separated the two germline ends. The CDR3 DNA reads TGTGCCAGCAGCCCATACGGGGACTTGTACAATGAGCAGTTCTTC. As protein: CASSPYGDLYNEQFF.

This clone occurred once. V is TRBV30 and J is TRBJ1-5; weak D call: TRBD1 (6 bases). CDR1 and CDR2 from the germline V gene are GTSNPN and SVGIG (reference sequence). The CDR3 is made up of 16 amino acids. V was shortened by 1 base and J by 8 bases, with 21 bases between the two germline ends. The CDR3: CAWSAGTQGSGEPQHF. Here the CDR3 DNA reads TGTGCCTGGAGTGCCGGAACCCAGGGGTCGGGTGAGCCCCAGCATTTT.